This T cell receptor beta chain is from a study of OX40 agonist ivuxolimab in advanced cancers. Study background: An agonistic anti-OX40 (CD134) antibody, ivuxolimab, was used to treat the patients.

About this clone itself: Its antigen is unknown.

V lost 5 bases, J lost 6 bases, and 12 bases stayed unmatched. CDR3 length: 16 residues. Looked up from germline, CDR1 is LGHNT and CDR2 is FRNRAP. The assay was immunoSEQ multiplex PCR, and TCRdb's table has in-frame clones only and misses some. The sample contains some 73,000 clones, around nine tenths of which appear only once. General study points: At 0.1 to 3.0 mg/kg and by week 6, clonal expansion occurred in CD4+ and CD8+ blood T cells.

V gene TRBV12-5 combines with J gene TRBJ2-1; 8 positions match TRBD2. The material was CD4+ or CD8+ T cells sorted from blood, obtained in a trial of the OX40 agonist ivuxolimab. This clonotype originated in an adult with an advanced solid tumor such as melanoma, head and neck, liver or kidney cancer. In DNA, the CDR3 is TGTGCTAGTGGTCCACTTAGGAGCGGGAGTGTCAATGAGCAGTTCTTC. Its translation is CASGPLRSGSVNEQFF.